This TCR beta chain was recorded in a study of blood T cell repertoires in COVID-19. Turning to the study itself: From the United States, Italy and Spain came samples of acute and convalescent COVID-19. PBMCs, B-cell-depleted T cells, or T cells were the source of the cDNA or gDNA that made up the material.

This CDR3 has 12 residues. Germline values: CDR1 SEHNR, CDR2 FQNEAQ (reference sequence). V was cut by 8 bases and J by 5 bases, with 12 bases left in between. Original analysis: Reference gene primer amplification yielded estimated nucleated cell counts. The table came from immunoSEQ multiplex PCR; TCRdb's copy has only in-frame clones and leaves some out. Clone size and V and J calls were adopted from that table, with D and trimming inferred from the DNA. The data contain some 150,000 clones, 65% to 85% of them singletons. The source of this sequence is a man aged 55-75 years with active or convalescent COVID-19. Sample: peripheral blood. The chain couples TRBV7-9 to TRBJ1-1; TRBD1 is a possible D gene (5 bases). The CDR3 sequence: CASQEGRTEAFF. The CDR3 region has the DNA TGTGCCAGCCAAGAGGGGAGGACTGAAGCTTTCTTT.